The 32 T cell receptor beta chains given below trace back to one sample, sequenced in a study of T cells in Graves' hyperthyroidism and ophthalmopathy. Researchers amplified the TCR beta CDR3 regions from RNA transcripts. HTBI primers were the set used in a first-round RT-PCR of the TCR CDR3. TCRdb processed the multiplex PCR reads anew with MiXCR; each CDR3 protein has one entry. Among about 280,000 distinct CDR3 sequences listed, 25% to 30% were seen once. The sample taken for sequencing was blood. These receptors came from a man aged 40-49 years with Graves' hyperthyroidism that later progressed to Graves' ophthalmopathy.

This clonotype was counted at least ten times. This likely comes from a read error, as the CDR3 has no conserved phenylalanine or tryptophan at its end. CDR3 sequence: CASSLVGLLKAFL. The DNA for the CDR3 is TGTGCTAGCAGCCTAGTGGGTCTATTGAAAGCTTTCCTT. This rearrangement joins TRBV7-7 to TRBJ1-1; D is ambiguous. Germline V lookup: CDR1 SSHAT, CDR2 FNYEAQ (reference sequence). The CDR3 length is 13 residues.

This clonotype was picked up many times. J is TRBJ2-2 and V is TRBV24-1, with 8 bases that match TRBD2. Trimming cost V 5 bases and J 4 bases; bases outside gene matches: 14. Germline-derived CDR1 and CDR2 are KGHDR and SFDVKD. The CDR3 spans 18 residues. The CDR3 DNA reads TGTGCCACCAGTGGGTTTCAAGCGGGAGTATTTGGCACCGGGGAGCTGTTTTTT. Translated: CATSGFQAGVFGTGELFF.

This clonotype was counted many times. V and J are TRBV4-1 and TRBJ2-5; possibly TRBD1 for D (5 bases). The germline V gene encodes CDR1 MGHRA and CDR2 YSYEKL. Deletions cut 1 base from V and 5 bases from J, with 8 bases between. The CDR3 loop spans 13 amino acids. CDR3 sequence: CASSQGQFETQYF. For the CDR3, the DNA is TGCGCCAGCAGCCAAGGACAGTTCGAGACCCAGTACTTC.

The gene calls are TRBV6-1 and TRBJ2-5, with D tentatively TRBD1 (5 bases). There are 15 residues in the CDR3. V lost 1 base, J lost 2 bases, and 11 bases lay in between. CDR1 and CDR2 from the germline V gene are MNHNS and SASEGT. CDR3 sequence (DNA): TGTGCCAGCAGTGAAGTAAATGGGGCGCAAGAGACCCAGTACTTC. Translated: CASSEVNGAQETQYF.

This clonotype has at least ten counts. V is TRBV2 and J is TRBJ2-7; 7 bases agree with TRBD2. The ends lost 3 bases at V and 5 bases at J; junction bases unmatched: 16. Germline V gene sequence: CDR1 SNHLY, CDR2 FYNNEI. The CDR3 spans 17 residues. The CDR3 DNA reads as TGTGCCAGCAGTGACTTTGGGAGGACTAGACATCTAAACGAGCAGTACTTC. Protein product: CASSDFGRTRHLNEQYF.

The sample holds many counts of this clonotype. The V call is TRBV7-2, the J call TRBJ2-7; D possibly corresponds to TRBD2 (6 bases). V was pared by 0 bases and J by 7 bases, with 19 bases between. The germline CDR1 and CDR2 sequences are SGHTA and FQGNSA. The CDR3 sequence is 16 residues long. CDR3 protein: CASSLADGRNVYEQYF. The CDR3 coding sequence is TGTGCCAGCAGCTTAGCCGACGGGAGAAATGTCTATGAGCAGTACTTC. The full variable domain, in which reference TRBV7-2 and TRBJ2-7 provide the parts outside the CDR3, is GAGVSQSPSNKVTEKGKDVELRCDPISGHTALYWYRQSLGQGLEFLIYFQGNSAPDKSGLPSDRFSAERTGGSVSTLTIQRTQQEDSAVYLCASSLADGRNVYEQYFGPGTRLTVT.

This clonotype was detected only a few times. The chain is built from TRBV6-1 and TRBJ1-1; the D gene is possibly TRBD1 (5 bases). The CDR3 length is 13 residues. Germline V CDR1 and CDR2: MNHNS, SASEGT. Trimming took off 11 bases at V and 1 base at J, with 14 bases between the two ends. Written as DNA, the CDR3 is TGTGCCGTGCGGGGGTACGGGAACACTGAAGCTTTCTTT. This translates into CAVRGYGNTEAFF.

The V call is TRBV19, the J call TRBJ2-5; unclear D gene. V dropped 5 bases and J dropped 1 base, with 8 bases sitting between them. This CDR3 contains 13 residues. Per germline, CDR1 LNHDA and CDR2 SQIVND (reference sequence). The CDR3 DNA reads TGTGCCAGTAGTTGGCAGGTCCAAGAGACCCAGTACTTC. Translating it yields CASSWQVQETQYF. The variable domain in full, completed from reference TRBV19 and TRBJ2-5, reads DGGITQSPKYLFRKEGQNVTLSCEQNLNHDAMYWYRQDPGQGLRLIYYSQIVNDFQKGDIAEGYSVSREKKESFPLTVTSAQKNPTAFYLCASSWQVQETQYFGPGTRLLVL.

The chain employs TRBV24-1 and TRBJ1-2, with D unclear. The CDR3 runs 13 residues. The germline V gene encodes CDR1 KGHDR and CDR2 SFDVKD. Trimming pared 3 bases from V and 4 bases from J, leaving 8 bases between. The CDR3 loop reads CATSDGIGYGYTF. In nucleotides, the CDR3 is TGTGCCACCAGTGATGGGATTGGCTATGGCTACACCTTC.

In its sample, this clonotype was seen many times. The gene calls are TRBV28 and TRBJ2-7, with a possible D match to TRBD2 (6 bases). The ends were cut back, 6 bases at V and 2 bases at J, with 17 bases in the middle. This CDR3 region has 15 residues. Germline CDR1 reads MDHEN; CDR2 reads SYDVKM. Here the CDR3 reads CASSQKRARTYEQYF. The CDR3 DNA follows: TGTGCCAGCAGCCAGAAGCGGGCCCGAACCTACGAGCAGTACTTC.

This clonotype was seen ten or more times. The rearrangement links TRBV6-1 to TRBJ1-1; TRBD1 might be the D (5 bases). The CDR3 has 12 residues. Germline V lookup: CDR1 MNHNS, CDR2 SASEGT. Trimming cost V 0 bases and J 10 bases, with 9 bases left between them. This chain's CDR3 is CASSEAWGSAFF. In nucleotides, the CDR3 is TGTGCCAGCAGTGAAGCCTGGGGGTCAGCTTTCTTT.

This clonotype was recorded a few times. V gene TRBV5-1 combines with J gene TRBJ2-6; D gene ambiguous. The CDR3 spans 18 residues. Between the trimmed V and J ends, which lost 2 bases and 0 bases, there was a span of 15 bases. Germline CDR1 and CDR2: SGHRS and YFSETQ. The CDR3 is CASSLGPKIYSGANVLTF. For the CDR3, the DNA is TGCGCCAGCAGCTTAGGGCCCAAAATTTACTCTGGGGCCAACGTCCTGACTTTC.

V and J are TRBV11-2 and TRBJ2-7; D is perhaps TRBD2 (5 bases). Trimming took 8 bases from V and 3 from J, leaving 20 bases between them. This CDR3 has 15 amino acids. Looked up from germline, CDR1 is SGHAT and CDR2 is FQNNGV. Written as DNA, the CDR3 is TGTGCCAGCTCAGGTCGGACTGAGGGTTTCTACGAGCAGTACTTC. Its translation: CASSGRTEGFYEQYF.

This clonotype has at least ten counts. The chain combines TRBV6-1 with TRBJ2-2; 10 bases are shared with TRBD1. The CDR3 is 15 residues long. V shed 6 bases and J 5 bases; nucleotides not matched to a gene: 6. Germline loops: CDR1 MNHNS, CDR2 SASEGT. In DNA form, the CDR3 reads TGTGCCAGCAGACGGGACAGGGGCGGAACCGGGGAGCTGTTTTTT. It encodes CASRRDRGGTGELFF.

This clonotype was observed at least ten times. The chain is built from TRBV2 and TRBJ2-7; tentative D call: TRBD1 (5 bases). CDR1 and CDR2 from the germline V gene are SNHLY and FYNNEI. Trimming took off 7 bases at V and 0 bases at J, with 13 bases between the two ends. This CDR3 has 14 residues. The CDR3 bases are TGTGCCAGCACAACCGACAGACTCTCCTACGAGCAGTACTTC. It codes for CASTTDRLSYEQYF.

In DNA, the CDR3 is TGTGCCAGCAGTCCCGACCGGGGGGCCTTCCCCCTCCACTTT. It specifies CASSPDRGAFPLHF. The V and J genes are TRBV7-8 and TRBJ1-6; perhaps TRBD1 as D (6 bases). Trimming took off 6 bases at V and 13 bases at J, with 19 bases between the two ends. The CDR3 sequence is 14 residues long. Per the germline V gene, CDR1 is SGHVS and CDR2 is FQNEAQ.

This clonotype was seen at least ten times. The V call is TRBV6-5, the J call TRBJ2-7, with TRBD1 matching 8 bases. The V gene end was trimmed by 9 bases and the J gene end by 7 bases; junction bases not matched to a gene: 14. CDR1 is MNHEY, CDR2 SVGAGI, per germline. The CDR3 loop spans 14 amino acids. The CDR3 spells CASKTTQGAGEQYF. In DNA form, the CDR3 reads TGTGCCAGTAAGACAACCCAGGGGGCGGGGGAGCAGTACTTC.

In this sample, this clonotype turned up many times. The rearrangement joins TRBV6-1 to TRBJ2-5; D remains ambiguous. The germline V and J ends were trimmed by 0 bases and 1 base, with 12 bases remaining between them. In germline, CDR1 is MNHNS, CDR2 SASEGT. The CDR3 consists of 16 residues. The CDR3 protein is CASSEALHWTQETQYF. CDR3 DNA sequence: TGTGCCAGCAGTGAAGCGCTTCACTGGACCCAAGAGACCCAGTACTTC.

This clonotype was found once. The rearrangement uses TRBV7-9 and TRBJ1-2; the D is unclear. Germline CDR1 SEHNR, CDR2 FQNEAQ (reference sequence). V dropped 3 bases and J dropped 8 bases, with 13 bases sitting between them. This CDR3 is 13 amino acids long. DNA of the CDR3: TGTGCCAGCAGCTTCGGCGGCGAAGGGGGCTACACCTTC. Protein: CASSFGGEGGYTF.

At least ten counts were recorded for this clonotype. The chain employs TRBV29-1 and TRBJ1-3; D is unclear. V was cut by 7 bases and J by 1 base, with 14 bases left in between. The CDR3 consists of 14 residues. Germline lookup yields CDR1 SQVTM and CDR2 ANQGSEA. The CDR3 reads CSAWEQLSGNTIYF. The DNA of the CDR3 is TGCAGCGCCTGGGAACAGTTGTCTGGAAACACCATATATTTT.

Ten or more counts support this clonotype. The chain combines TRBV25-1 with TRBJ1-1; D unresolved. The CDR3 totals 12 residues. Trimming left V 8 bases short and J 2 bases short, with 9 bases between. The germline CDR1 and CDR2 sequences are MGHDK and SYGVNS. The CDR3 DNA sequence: TGTGCCAGCGGGCAGTACAACACTGAAGCTTTCTTT. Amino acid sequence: CASGQYNTEAFF.

CDR3 residues: CASSVTGQEYEQYF. The CDR3 nucleotides are TGTGCCAGCAGTGTCACCGGTCAGGAATACGAGCAGTACTTC. The V call is TRBV6-1, the J call TRBJ2-7; no reliable D call. Germline values: CDR1 MNHNS, CDR2 SASEGT. The CDR3 has 14 amino acids. V lost 4 bases to trimming and J lost 4 bases, with 14 bases between them.

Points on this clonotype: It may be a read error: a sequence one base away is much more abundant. The DNA for the CDR3 is TGTACCAGCTCTTCAACCTCCCAAGAGCAGTACTTC. Translating gives CTSSSTSQEQYF. The chain links TRBV18 to TRBJ2-7; D is unclear. The CDR3 consists of 12 residues. Germline V CDR1 and CDR2: KGHSH, LQKENI.

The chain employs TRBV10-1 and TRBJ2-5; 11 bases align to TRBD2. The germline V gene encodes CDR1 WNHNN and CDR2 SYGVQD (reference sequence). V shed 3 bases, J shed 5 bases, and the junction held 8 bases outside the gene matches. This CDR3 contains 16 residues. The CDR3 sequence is CASSDHSGRAHETQYF. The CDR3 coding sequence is TGCGCCAGCAGTGACCATAGCGGGAGGGCCCATGAGACCCAGTACTTC.

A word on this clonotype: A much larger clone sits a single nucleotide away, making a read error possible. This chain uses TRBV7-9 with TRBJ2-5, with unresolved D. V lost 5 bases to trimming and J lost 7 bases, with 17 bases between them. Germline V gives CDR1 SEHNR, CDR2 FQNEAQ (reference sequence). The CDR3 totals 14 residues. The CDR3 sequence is CASSPLASAGTQYF. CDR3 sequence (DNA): TGTGCCAGCAGCCCCCTCGCCTCTGCTGGGACCCAGTACTTC. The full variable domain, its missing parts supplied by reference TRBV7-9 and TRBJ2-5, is DTGVSQNPRHKITKRGQNVTFRCDPISEHNRLYWYRQTLGQGPEFLTYFQNEAQLEKSRLLSDRFSAERPKGSFSTLEIQRTEQGDSAMYLCASSPLASAGTQYFGPGTRLLVL.

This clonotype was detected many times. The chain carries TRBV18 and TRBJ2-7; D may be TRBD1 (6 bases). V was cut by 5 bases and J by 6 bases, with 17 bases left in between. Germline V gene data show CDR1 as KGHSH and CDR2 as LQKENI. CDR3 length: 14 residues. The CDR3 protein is CASSTGTFNTEQYF. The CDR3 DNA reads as TGTGCCAGCTCAACCGGGACATTCAATACCGAGCAGTACTTC.

DNA of the CDR3: TGTGCCAGCAGCTTAGGGATGAGCGGGAGAGATAATCGGCAGTACTTC. The encoded protein is CASSLGMSGRDNRQYF. The chain uses TRBV11-2 and TRBJ2-7; 8 bases agree with TRBD2. The germline gives CDR1 SGHAT, CDR2 FQNNGV. The junction had 14 bases not matched to a gene; V was cut back by 1 base and J by 9 bases. CDR3 length equals 16 residues.

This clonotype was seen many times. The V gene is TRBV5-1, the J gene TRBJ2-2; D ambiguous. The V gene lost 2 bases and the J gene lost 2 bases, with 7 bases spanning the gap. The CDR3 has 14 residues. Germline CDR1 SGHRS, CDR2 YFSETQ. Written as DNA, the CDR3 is TGCGCCAGCAGCTTAAATTTTAACACCGGGGAGCTGTTTTTT. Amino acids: CASSLNFNTGELFF. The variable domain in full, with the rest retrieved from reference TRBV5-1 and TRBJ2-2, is KAGVTQTPRYLIKTRGQQVTLSCSPISGHRSVSWYQQTPGQGLQFLFEYFSETQRNKGNFPGRFSGRQFSNSRSEMNVSTLELGDSALYLCASSLNFNTGELFFGEGSRLTVL.

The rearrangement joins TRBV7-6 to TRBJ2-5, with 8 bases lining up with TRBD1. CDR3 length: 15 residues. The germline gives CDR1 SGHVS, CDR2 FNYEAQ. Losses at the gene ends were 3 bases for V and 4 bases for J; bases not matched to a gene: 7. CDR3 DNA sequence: TGTGCCAGCAGCTTCCCTGGCAGGGGGCTAGAGACCCAGTACTTC. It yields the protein CASSFPGRGLETQYF.

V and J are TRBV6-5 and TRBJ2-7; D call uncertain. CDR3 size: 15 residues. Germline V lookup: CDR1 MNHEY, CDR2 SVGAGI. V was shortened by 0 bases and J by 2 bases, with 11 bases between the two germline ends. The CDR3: CASSYSSERTYEQYF. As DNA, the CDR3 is TGTGCCAGCAGTTACTCCTCGGAGAGAACCTACGAGCAGTACTTC.

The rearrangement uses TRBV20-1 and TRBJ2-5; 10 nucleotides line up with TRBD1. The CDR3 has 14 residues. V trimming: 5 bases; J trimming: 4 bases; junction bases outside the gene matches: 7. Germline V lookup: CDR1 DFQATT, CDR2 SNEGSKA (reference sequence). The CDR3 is CSAPGQGTSETQYF. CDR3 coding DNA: TGCAGTGCTCCGGGACAGGGGACCTCAGAGACCCAGTACTTC.

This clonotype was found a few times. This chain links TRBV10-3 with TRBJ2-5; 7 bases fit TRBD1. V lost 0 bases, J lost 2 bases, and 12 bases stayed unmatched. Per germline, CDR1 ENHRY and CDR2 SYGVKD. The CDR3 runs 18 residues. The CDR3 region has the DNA TGTGCCATCAGTGAGTCTCCAAGAAGACAGGGTGGACAAGAGACCCAGTACTTC. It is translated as CAISESPRRQGGQETQYF.